This record looks at one T cell receptor (beta chain) sequence and its context. The ends lost 7 bases at V and 5 bases at J; junction bases unmatched: 10. Germline CDR1 reads MNHEY; CDR2 reads SVGAGI. The CDR3 extends over 14 amino acids. This sample is part of a study of blood T cell repertoires in COVID-19. Across the study: Material from acute and convalescent COVID-19 was sourced from the United States, Italy and Spain.

How the authors handled the data: Amplification of reference gene primers was used by the study to estimate nucleated cell counts. TCRdb's table, derived via immunoSEQ multiplex PCR, lists solely in-frame clones and lacks some. V, J and clone size are those of that table, while D and trimming were read from the DNA. The profile covers about 72,000 clones, with approximately 86% appearing a single time and over 10% taken by the ten largest. This sequence joins TRBV6-5 and TRBJ2-5, with TRBD2 matching 7 bases. The specimen sequenced was peripheral blood. The clonotype originates from a woman aged 55-70 years with acute or convalescent COVID-19. CDR3 in amino acids: CASIGQGGMETQYF. CDR3 coding DNA: TGTGCCAGCATCGGGCAGGGAGGGATGGAGACCCAGTACTTC.